This paragraph covers one T cell receptor (beta chain) sequence. Antigen specificity is unknown. This table comes from immunoSEQ multiplex PCR, and its TCRdb copy is limited to in-frame clones, with some not included. The repertoire includes 70,000 to 95,000 clones, 85% to 90% of them detected once, and more than 5% sits in the top ten. Second doses that came at about 4 or about 12 weeks were put together. The data originate from a study of T cell responses to AZD1222 COVID-19 vaccine. Study findings and constraints: At study baseline, merely six AZD1222 recipients were seropositive.

This CDR3 has 14 amino acids. Trimming at V came to 3 bases and at J to 11 bases, leaving 9 bases not matched to a gene. Germline-derived CDR1 and CDR2 are KGHDR and SFDVKD. The clonotype originates from an adult who received the AZD1222 COVID-19 vaccine. The input for sequencing was peripheral blood, taken 28 days after the second AZD1222 dose. The chain joins TRBV24-1 to TRBJ1-5; 7 bases agree with TRBD1. The CDR3 region has the DNA TGTGCCACCAGTGATGCCGGGACAGACTTGGCCCAGCATTTT. Encoded protein: CATSDAGTDLAQHF.